These T cell receptor beta chains were read from a single sample in a study of CD8 T cells in ankylosing spondylitis. TCRdb itself ran the 5' RACE reads through MiXCR, one entry per CDR3 protein. Of about 340,000 distinct CDR3 sequences listed, under 8.5% are singletons. Sequencing was carried out using blood, either unsorted or a sorted T cell fraction (not recorded which). These receptors all stem from a male donor with ankylosing spondylitis. Both conserved end residues are trimmed from each CDR3. The order of the fields is V gene, J gene, CDR3 protein.

v_call: TRBV19; j_call: TRBJ2-2; cdr3_aa: ASSAYSGNTGELF
v_call: TRBV19; j_call: TRBJ2-7; cdr3_aa: ASSKTASYEQY
v_call: TRBV12-3/TRBV12-4; j_call: TRBJ1-4; cdr3_aa: ASRLDSLEKLF
v_call: TRBV6-1; j_call: TRBJ2-7; cdr3_aa: ASNRGLRVAEQY
v_call: TRBV2; j_call: TRBJ2-7; cdr3_aa: ASRGGQGTTYEQY
v_call: TRBV2; j_call: TRBJ2-3; cdr3_aa: ATYRLDTQY
v_call: TRBV10-3; j_call: TRBJ2-3; cdr3_aa: AISRRVGQDTQY
v_call: TRBV7-2; j_call: TRBJ2-7; cdr3_aa: ASSVGDTASYEQY
v_call: TRBV28; j_call: TRBJ2-3; cdr3_aa: ASSPQFGLADTQY
v_call: TRBV12-3/TRBV12-4; j_call: TRBJ2-7; cdr3_aa: ASSPRRVSYEQY
v_call: TRBV7-2; j_call: TRBJ2-7; cdr3_aa: ASSHIKSGTGAYEQY
v_call: TRBV6-1; j_call: TRBJ1-5; cdr3_aa: ACRDVIHQPQH
v_call: TRBV27; j_call: TRBJ2-7; cdr3_aa: ASSLTPGFYEQY
v_call: TRBV25-1; j_call: TRBJ2-1; cdr3_aa: ASSSGRQF
v_call: TRBV29-1; j_call: TRBJ2-3; cdr3_aa: SGQGAVTDTQY
v_call: TRBV27; j_call: TRBJ2-5; cdr3_aa: ASTELGGRETQY
v_call: TRBV6-5; j_call: TRBJ1-3; cdr3_aa: ASRRPGNTIY
v_call: TRBV7-3; j_call: TRBJ2-2; cdr3_aa: ASSFSGPSTGELF
v_call: TRBV5-1; j_call: TRBJ2-2; cdr3_aa: ASSLEGGRRGTGELF
v_call: TRBV29-1; j_call: TRBJ1-1; cdr3_aa: SVEDRPNTEAF
v_call: TRBV11-2; j_call: TRBJ2-5; cdr3_aa: ASSWGDRGYQETQY
v_call: TRBV12-3/TRBV12-4; j_call: TRBJ2-1; cdr3_aa: ASSSDRGIHNEQF
v_call: TRBV5-1; j_call: TRBJ2-1; cdr3_aa: ASSFTGNNEQF
v_call: TRBV12-3/TRBV12-4; j_call: TRBJ2-7; cdr3_aa: ASRPFAGAIGQY
v_call: TRBV6-5; j_call: TRBJ2-7; cdr3_aa: ASSFYRDYEQY
v_call: TRBV3-1; j_call: TRBJ2-3; cdr3_aa: ASSQPLAGEYPDTQY
v_call: TRBV3-1; j_call: TRBJ1-3; cdr3_aa: ASSQQGMGNTIY
v_call: TRBV19; j_call: TRBJ2-3; cdr3_aa: ASRERTGGADTQY
v_call: TRBV4-3; j_call: TRBJ2-7; cdr3_aa: ASSQDSGRSEQY
v_call: TRBV4-1; j_call: TRBJ2-1; cdr3_aa: ASSLGGTGGGDEQF
v_call: TRBV7-8; j_call: TRBJ1-4; cdr3_aa: ASSFELRQGNGSGKLF
v_call: TRBV12-3/TRBV12-4; j_call: TRBJ2-1; cdr3_aa: ASRRRTGEYNEQF
v_call: TRBV18; j_call: TRBJ2-2; cdr3_aa: ASSPPRGGNTGELF
v_call: TRBV20-1; j_call: TRBJ2-3; cdr3_aa: SALRITSAGNTDTQY
v_call: TRBV7-3; j_call: TRBJ2-1; cdr3_aa: ASSLTPEQF
v_call: TRBV12-3/TRBV12-4; j_call: TRBJ2-7; cdr3_aa: ASRFAYEQY
v_call: TRBV21-1; j_call: TRBJ1-1; cdr3_aa: ASSKHSRAF
v_call: TRBV2; j_call: TRBJ2-1; cdr3_aa: ASSADRASYNEQF
v_call: TRBV11-1; j_call: TRBJ2-7; cdr3_aa: ASSLSFRDRGFYEQY
v_call: TRBV5-1; j_call: TRBJ2-5; cdr3_aa: ASSPRTSSETQY
v_call: TRBV2; j_call: TRBJ2-1; cdr3_aa: AGSSGGIYNEQF
v_call: TRBV18; j_call: TRBJ2-7; cdr3_aa: ASSPGQGVYEQY
v_call: TRBV20-1; j_call: TRBJ2-1; cdr3_aa: SAVGLAGGPVYNEQF
v_call: TRBV9; j_call: TRBJ2-1; cdr3_aa: ASSGSLQNNEQF
v_call: TRBV20-1; j_call: TRBJ2-1; cdr3_aa: SAMGVGLAGGPGEQF
v_call: TRBV4-2; j_call: TRBJ1-1; cdr3_aa: ASSQVTDTEAF
v_call: TRBV5-1; j_call: TRBJ2-1; cdr3_aa: ASSPRTGGYSYNEQF
v_call: TRBV20-1; j_call: TRBJ2-1; cdr3_aa: SAPEGRRGLYNEQF
v_call: TRBV12-3/TRBV12-4; j_call: TRBJ2-1; cdr3_aa: ASSWGGSDEQF
v_call: TRBV27; j_call: TRBJ1-1; cdr3_aa: ASSSLEIGAEAF